These T cell receptor beta chains were read from a single sample in a study of blood T cell repertoires in COVID-19. TCRdb's table, derived via immunoSEQ multiplex PCR, lists solely in-frame clones and lacks some. The sample lists tens of thousands of clones, approximately 78% occurring once. Sequenced material: peripheral blood. These receptor sequences come from a human donor in a cohort sampled during active COVID-19. Both conserved end residues are part of each CDR3. The D gene is left open where the match is weak. A clone size is listed for some rows: how often the clone was seen (once, few, many), or a class if it is expanded.

v_call	clone_size	j_call	d_call	cdr3_length	cdr3_aa	cdr3_nt
TRBV30	few	TRBJ1-5	.	12	CAWSPGGQPQHF	TGTGCCTGGAGTCCGGGGGGGCAGCCCCAGCATTTT
TRBV11-2	once	TRBJ1-1	.	16	CASSLGRGGRVTEAFF	TGTGCCAGCAGCCTGGGCCGTGGGGGGAGGGTCACTGAAGCTTTCTTT
TRBV30	once	TRBJ2-7	.	11	CAWSPAGEQYF	TGTGCCTGGAGCCCCGCGGGCGAGCAGTACTTC
TRBV6-2/TRBV6-3	.	TRBJ1-5	.	16	CASSYAPRGGNQPQHF	TGTGCCAGCAGTTACGCTCCCCGGGGAGGGAATCAGCCCCAGCATTTT
TRBV29-1	.	TRBJ1-4	TRBD1	12	CSGGQGGEKLFF	TGCAGCGGCGGACAGGGCGGAGAAAAACTGTTTTTT
TRBV5-4	.	TRBJ2-4	TRBD1	16	CASSLRAGTGGNIQYF	TGTGCCAGCAGCTTAAGGGCCGGGACAGGGGGTAACATTCAGTACTTC
TRBV6-6	.	TRBJ2-7	TRBD2	15	CASRPPDLLADEQYF	TGTGCCAGCAGACCCCCGGATCTACTAGCGGACGAGCAGTACTTC
TRBV20-1	once	TRBJ2-7	TRBD1	16	CSASAPGQGFSYEQYF	TGCAGTGCTAGTGCCCCTGGACAGGGGTTCTCCTACGAGCAGTACTTC
TRBV6-5	.	TRBJ2-2	TRBD2	13	CASSGGASGELFF	TGTGCCAGCAGCGGGGGGGCGAGTGGGGAGCTGTTTTTT
TRBV4-1	.	TRBJ1-2	.	13	CASSHVADYGYTF	TGCGCCAGCAGCCACGTGGCAGATTATGGCTACACCTTC
TRBV15	once	TRBJ1-5	TRBD1	16	CATSSRDRGFNQPQHF	TGTGCCACCAGCAGCCGGGACAGGGGGTTTAATCAGCCCCAGCATTTT
TRBV30	.	TRBJ2-1	.	12	CAWGPGGNEQFF	TGTGCCTGGGGACCCGGGGGCAATGAGCAGTTCTTC
TRBV12-5	.	TRBJ1-3	TRBD1	14	CASGKGGDGNTIYF	TGTGCTAGTGGCAAAGGGGGCGATGGAAACACCATATATTTT
TRBV20-1	few	TRBJ1-3	.	16	CSASPSSGVTGNTIYF	TGCAGTGCTAGTCCCTCTTCAGGGGTCACTGGAAACACCATATATTTT
TRBV9	.	TRBJ1-3	.	15	CASSLVGAGGNTIYF	TGTGCCAGCAGCTTAGTCGGGGCGGGAGGAAACACCATATATTTT
TRBV6-1	.	TRBJ1-2	TRBD1	15	CASSEVVRGLLGYTF	TGTGCCAGCAGTGAAGTGGTCAGGGGGCTCCTTGGCTACACCTTC
TRBV3-1/TRBV3-2	.	TRBJ2-7	TRBD1	15	CASSPLQGARNEQYF	TGTGCCAGCAGCCCCTTACAGGGGGCGCGCAACGAGCAGTACTTC
TRBV5-1	.	TRBJ2-5	.	12	CASSSRQETQYF	TGCGCCAGCAGCTCACGGCAAGAGACCCAGTACTTC
TRBV23-1	.	TRBJ2-5	TRBD1	15	CASSQGQGHQETQYF	TGCGCCAGCAGTCAGGGACAGGGCCACCAAGAGACCCAGTACTTC
TRBV6-1	.	TRBJ1-1	.	14	CASSDRSPNTEAFF	TGTGCCAGCAGTGACAGGTCCCCGAACACTGAAGCTTTCTTT
TRBV7-2	.	TRBJ2-1	.	15	CASSFGGQSYNEQFF	TGTGCCAGCAGCTTTGGTGGACAGAGTTACAATGAGCAGTTCTTC
TRBV12-3/TRBV12-4	.	TRBJ1-1	.	12	CASTLGQPEAFF	TGTGCCAGCACTTTAGGACAGCCTGAAGCTTTCTTT
TRBV19	.	TRBJ2-1	TRBD1	16	CASSFTRDRGTNEQFF	TGTGCCAGTAGTTTCACCCGGGACAGGGGTACGAATGAGCAGTTCTTC
TRBV9	.	TRBJ2-2	TRBD2	17	CASSVDLAGANTGELFF	TGTGCCAGCAGCGTAGACTTAGCGGGGGCGAACACCGGGGAGCTGTTTTTT
TRBV6-5	once	TRBJ2-7	TRBD1	15	CASREGDRGFYEQYF	TGTGCCAGCAGGGAGGGGGACAGGGGTTTCTACGAGCAGTACTTC
TRBV3-1/TRBV3-2	.	TRBJ2-7	.	16	CASSQAPGLANYEQYF	TGTGCCAGCAGCCAAGCTCCGGGACTGGCAAACTACGAGCAGTACTTC
TRBV2	.	TRBJ1-5	TRBD1	15	CASRGGQGTGQPQHF	TGTGCCAGCAGGGGGGGACAGGGGACGGGGCAGCCCCAGCATTTT
TRBV2	.	TRBJ2-7	TRBD1	14	CASSEGQGSYEQYF	TGTGCCAGCAGTGAGGGACAGGGTTCCTACGAGCAGTACTTC
TRBV5-5	.	TRBJ1-3	.	15	CASSLYTNSGNTIYF	TGTGCCAGCAGCTTGTACACGAACTCTGGAAACACCATATATTTT
TRBV2	.	TRBJ2-7	TRBD2	13	CASATSGQYEQYF	TGTGCCAGCGCCACTAGCGGGCAATACGAGCAGTACTTC
TRBV5-4	.	TRBJ2-2	TRBD1	14	CATIAGQDTGELFF	TGTGCCACTATAGCTGGACAGGACACCGGGGAGCTGTTTTTT
TRBV18	.	TRBJ1-2	.	14	CASSLAGANYGYTF	TGTGCCAGCTCCCTAGCGGGTGCGAACTATGGCTACACCTTC
TRBV7-9	few	TRBJ2-7	.	14	CASSLVANRGEQYF	TGTGCCAGCAGCTTAGTAGCTAACCGGGGCGAGCAGTACTTC
TRBV24-1	.	TRBJ2-5	.	15	CATSELGGGLETQYF	TGTGCCACCAGTGAATTGGGGGGAGGCCTCGAGACCCAGTACTTC
TRBV3-1/TRBV3-2	.	TRBJ2-1	TRBD2	16	CASSHSSGGDYNEQFF	TGTGCCAGCAGCCATTCTAGCGGGGGGGACTACAATGAGCAGTTCTTC
TRBV2	.	TRBJ2-5	TRBD1	15	CASSRQGQPQETQYF	TGTGCCAGCAGTAGACAGGGGCAGCCGCAAGAGACCCAGTACTTC
TRBV3-1/TRBV3-2	few	TRBJ2-7	.	12	CASSQSFYEQYF	TGTGCCAGCAGCCAATCATTCTACGAGCAGTACTTC
TRBV6-5	.	TRBJ2-2	TRBD1	14	CASSPTTGTGELFF	TGTGCCAGCAGTCCGACGACAGGGACCGGGGAGCTGTTTTTT
TRBV10-3	.	TRBJ2-1	.	12	CAISYRENEQFF	TGTGCCATCAGTTACAGGGAAAATGAGCAGTTCTTC
TRBV7-2	.	TRBJ2-5	TRBD1	15	CASSQRDRNQETQYF	TGTGCCAGCAGCCAACGGGACAGGAACCAAGAGACCCAGTACTTC
TRBV18	.	TRBJ1-1	.	13	CASSAVWDTEAFF	TGTGCCAGCTCAGCGGTTTGGGACACTGAAGCTTTCTTT
TRBV5-1	.	TRBJ2-2	.	15	CASSSEWGNTGELFF	TGCGCCAGCAGCTCGGAGTGGGGCAACACCGGGGAGCTGTTTTTT
TRBV5-6	once	TRBJ2-2	TRBD2	16	CASSWTPGGTSGELFF	TGTGCCAGCAGCTGGACCCCGGGGGGAACAAGCGGGGAGCTGTTTTTT